The clone carrying this TCR beta chain was seen at least ten times. Its antigen is currently unknown. TCRdb re-called the RT-PCR reads with MiXCR, one entry per CDR3 protein. The sample lists hundreds of thousands of distinct CDR3 sequences; around 15% were seen once. This entry is derived from a study of response to subunit inactivated influenza vaccine. The CDR3 covers 15 residues. The germline gives CDR1 MNHEY, CDR2 SMNVEV (reference sequence). The V and J ends lost 3 bases and 2 bases respectively, with 12 bases between them. The study, taken as a whole, reports: Only a handful of new T cells, the authors suggested, are recruited with each seasonal influenza vaccination.

The chain recombines TRBV27 with TRBJ2-3; D gene unclear. The source was PBMCs from blood, collected around two weeks before vaccination. The origin of this receptor is a man between 45 and 60 years old who received an inactivated influenza vaccine. For the CDR3, the DNA is TGTGCCAGCAGTTTTACTCCGGGTTACACAGATACGCAGTATTTT. Translating it yields CASSFTPGYTDTQYF.